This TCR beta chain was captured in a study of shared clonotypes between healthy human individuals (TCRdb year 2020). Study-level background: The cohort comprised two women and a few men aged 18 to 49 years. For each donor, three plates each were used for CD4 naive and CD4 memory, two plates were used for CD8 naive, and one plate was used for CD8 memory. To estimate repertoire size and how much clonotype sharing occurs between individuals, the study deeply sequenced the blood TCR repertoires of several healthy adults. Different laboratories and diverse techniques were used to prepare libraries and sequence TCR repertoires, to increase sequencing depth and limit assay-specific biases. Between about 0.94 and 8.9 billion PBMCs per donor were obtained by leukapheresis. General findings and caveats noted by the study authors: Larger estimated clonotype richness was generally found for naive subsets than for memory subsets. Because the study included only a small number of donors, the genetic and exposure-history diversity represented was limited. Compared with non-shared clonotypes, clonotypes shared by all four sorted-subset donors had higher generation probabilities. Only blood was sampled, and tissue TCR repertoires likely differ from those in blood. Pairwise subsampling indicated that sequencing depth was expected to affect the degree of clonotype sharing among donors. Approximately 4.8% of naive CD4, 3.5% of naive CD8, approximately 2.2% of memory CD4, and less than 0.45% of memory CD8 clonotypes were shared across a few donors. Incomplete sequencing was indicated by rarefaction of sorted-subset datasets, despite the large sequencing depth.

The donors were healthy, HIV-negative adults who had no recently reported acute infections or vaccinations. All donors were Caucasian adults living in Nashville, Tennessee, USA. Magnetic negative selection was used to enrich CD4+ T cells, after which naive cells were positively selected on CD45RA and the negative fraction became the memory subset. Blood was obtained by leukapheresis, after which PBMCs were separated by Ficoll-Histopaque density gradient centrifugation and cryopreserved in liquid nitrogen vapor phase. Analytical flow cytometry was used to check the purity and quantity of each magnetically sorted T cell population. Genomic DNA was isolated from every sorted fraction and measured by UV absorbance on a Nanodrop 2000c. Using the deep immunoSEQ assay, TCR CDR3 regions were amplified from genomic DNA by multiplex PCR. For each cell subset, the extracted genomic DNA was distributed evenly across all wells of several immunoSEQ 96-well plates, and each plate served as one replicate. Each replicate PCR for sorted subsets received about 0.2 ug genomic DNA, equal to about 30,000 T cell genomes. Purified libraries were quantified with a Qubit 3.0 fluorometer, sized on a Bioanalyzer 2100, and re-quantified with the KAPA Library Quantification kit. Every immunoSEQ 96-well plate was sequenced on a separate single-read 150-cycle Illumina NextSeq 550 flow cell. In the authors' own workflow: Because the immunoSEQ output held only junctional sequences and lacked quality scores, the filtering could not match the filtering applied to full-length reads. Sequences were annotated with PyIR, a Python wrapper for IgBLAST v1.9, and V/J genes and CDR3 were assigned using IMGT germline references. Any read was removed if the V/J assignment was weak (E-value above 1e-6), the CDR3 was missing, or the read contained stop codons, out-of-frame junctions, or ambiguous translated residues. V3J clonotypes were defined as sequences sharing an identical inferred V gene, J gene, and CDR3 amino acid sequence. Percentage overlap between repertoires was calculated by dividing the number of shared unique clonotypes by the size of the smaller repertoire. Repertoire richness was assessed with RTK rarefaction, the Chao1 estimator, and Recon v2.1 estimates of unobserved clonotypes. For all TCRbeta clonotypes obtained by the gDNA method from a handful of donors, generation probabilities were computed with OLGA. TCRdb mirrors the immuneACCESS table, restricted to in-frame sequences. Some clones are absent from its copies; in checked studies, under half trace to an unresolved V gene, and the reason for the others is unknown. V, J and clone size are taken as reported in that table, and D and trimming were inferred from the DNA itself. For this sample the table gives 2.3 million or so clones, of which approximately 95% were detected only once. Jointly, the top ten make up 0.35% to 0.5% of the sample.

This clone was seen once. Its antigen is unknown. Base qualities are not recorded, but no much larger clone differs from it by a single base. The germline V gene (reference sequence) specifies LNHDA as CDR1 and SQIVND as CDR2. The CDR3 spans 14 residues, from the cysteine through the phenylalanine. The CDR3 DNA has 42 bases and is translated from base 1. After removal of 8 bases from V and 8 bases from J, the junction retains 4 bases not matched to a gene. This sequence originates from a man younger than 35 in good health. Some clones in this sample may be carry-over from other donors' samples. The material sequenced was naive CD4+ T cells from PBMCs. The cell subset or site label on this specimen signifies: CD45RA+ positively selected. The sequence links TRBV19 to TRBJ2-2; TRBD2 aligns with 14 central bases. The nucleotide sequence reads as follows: TGTGCCAGTGGACTAGCGGGAGGTACGGGGGAGCTGTTTTTT. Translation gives CASGLAGGTGELFF.